The 20 T cell receptor beta chains presented below share a single source sample, sequenced in a study of PD-L1 blockade in urothelial cancer. Sequencing was performed with immunoSEQ multiplex PCR; in TCRdb, only in-frame clones are kept and a portion is missing. The repertoire includes some 110,000 clones, roughly 90% of them detected once, and 1.5% to 2% sits in the top ten. Stated time point: peripheral blood 6 weeks after treatment start. The material was PBMCs, obtained around atezolizumab (anti-PD-L1) treatment. These receptor sequences come from a man in his 60s with urothelial cancer.

CDR3 residues: CASSQFLAGGMETQYF. CDR3 nucleotide sequence: TGCGCCAGCAGCCAATTCTTAGCGGGGGGTATGGAGACCCAGTACTTC. V gene TRBV4-3 combines with J gene TRBJ2-5; TRBD2 matches 10 bases. The CDR3 runs to 16 residues. Unmatched junction bases numbered 8, after V lost 2 bases and J lost 5 bases. Germline V gives CDR1 LGHNA, CDR2 YSLEER.

The rearrangement uses TRBV10-2 and TRBJ1-1, with 7 bases lining up with TRBD1. Germline assignment: CDR1 WSHSY and CDR2 SAAADI. J lost 2 bases, V lost 9 bases, and 9 bases had no gene match. The CDR3 covers 14 residues. The CDR3 sequence is CASGDRAKNTEAFF. For the CDR3, the DNA is TGCGCCAGTGGGGACAGAGCTAAAAACACTGAAGCTTTCTTT.

This clone was detected once. V and J are TRBV4-2 and TRBJ2-2; D possibly corresponds to TRBD1 (5 bases). Germline loops: CDR1 LGHNA, CDR2 YNFKEQ. The V gene lost 0 bases and the J gene lost 4 bases, with 9 bases spanning the gap. The length of the CDR3 is 15 residues. CDR3 DNA: TGTGCCAGCAGCCAAGATAGGCAGGGCACCGGGGAGCTGTTTTTT. The encoded protein is CASSQDRQGTGELFF.

The gene calls are TRBV5-1 and TRBJ2-7; 8 bases are shared with TRBD1. The CDR3 runs to 14 residues. The germline V gene encodes CDR1 SGHRS and CDR2 YFSETQ. Trimming cost V 0 bases and J 6 bases; bases outside gene matches: 5. The CDR3 here is CASSLGTGLSEQYF. The CDR3 nucleotides are TGCGCCAGCAGCTTGGGGACAGGGTTGTCCGAGCAGTACTTC.

The chain couples TRBV9 to TRBJ2-7; TRBD2 matches at 8 bases. The length of the CDR3 is 15 residues. CDR1 is SGDLS and CDR2 is YYNGEE in the germline V gene. V dropped 0 bases and J dropped 2; count of bases not matched to a gene: 4. CDR3: CASSVAGGPTYEQYF. Written as DNA, the CDR3 is TGTGCCAGCAGCGTAGCGGGAGGGCCCACCTACGAGCAGTACTTC.

This chain links TRBV7-9 with TRBJ1-3; no definite D call. Germline values: CDR1 SEHNR, CDR2 FQNEAQ (reference sequence). The V end was cut by 4 bases, the J end by 4 bases, with 8 bases between. This CDR3 spans 13 amino acids. The CDR3 protein is CASSSGTGNTIYF. CDR3 bases: TGTGCCAGCAGCTCAGGTACAGGAAACACCATATATTTT.

This clone was seen more than once but under ten times. The J gene is TRBJ2-1, the V gene TRBV5-4; 12 bases are shared with TRBD2. Trimming at V came to 4 bases and at J to 4 bases, leaving 3 bases not matched to a gene. This CDR3 contains 15 residues. Germline V gives CDR1 SGHNT, CDR2 YYREEE (reference sequence). The CDR3 here is CASSQGLAGYNEQFF. CDR3 sequence (DNA): TGTGCCAGCAGCCAAGGACTAGCGGGGTACAATGAGCAGTTCTTC.

The V gene is TRBV5-6, the J gene TRBJ1-4; maybe TRBD1 (5 bases). Germline CDR1 reads SGHDT; CDR2 reads YYEEEE. The V gene lost 3 bases and the J gene lost 4 bases, with 16 bases spanning the gap. The length of the CDR3 is 16 residues. The CDR3 DNA sequence: TGTGCCAGCAGCTCCCCCCGGTGGGGCGGTAATGAAAAACTGTTTTTT. Protein product: CASSSPRWGGNEKLFF.

J is TRBJ2-7 and V is TRBV15; D gene ambiguous. This CDR3 is 12 amino acids long. Germline lookup yields CDR1 LNHNV and CDR2 YYDKDF (reference sequence). V lost 3 bases, J lost 6 bases, and 9 bases lay in between. DNA for the CDR3: TGTGCCACCAGCAGTCCCGCCGGCGAGCAGTACTTC. This sequence encodes CATSSPAGEQYF.

CDR3 DNA sequence: TGCGCCAGCAGCTACGACTCGATCTCCTACGAGCAGTACTTC. Translating gives CASSYDSISYEQYF. The V gene is TRBV4-1, the J gene TRBJ2-7; D not resolved. Looked up from germline, CDR1 is MGHRA and CDR2 is YSYEKL. Trimming pared 5 bases from V and 0 bases from J, leaving 11 bases between. This CDR3 contains 14 residues.

This sequence joins TRBV7-2 and TRBJ1-6; D is perhaps TRBD1 (5 bases). Per germline, CDR1 SGHTA and CDR2 FQGNSA. V dropped 5 bases and J dropped 6 bases, with 14 bases sitting between them. There are 15 residues in the CDR3. The CDR3 DNA reads TGTGCCAGCAGCCAACCAGTCAGGGTTAATTCACCCCTCCACTTT. Translating gives CASSQPVRVNSPLHF.

The sample holds one count of this clone. V is TRBV9 and J is TRBJ1-6, with 8 bases aligning to TRBD1. V was pared by 7 bases and J by 4 bases, with 4 bases of the junction left unmatched. The CDR3 has 14 amino acids. The germline gives CDR1 SGDLS, CDR2 YYNGEE. The CDR3 bases are TGTGCCAGCGCTGGACAGGGTTATAATTCACCCCTCCACTTT. Translated: CASAGQGYNSPLHF.

The chain employs TRBV7-2 and TRBJ1-5; D possibly corresponds to TRBD1 (5 bases). CDR1 is SGHTA, CDR2 FQGNSA, per germline. Deletions cut 1 base from V and 5 bases from J, with 9 bases between. This CDR3 is built from 14 residues. In DNA, the CDR3 is TGTGCCAGCAGCTTAGAGTTCAGGGATCAGCCCCAGCATTTT. Its protein is CASSLEFRDQPQHF.

V is TRBV19 and J is TRBJ2-5, with 9 bases that match TRBD1. V trimming: 7 bases; J trimming: 5 bases; junction bases outside the gene matches: 8. The germline gives CDR1 LNHDA, CDR2 SQIVND (reference sequence). This CDR3 has 14 amino acids. CDR3: CASTIGQGSETQYF. The CDR3 region has the DNA TGTGCCAGTACTATCGGACAGGGGAGCGAGACCCAGTACTTC.

The chain uses TRBV27 and TRBJ2-2; D call uncertain. The CDR3 has 13 amino acids. Germline CDR1 MNHEY, CDR2 SMNVEV (reference sequence). V shed 5 bases and J shed 4 bases, with 8 bases lying between them. Here the CDR3 reads CASSPRGTGELFF. The CDR3 DNA sequence: TGTGCCAGCAGTCCGAGAGGCACCGGGGAGCTGTTTTTT.

J is TRBJ1-6 and V is TRBV7-2; D ambiguous. The CDR3 loop spans 13 amino acids. The V and J ends lost 7 bases and 13 bases respectively, with 17 bases between them. From germline, CDR1 is SGHTA and CDR2 FQGNSA. The CDR3 sequence is CASILTSGTPLHF. In DNA form, the CDR3 reads TGTGCCAGCATCCTAACTTCGGGAACTCCCCTCCACTTT.

V gene TRBV6-5 combines with J gene TRBJ1-2; maybe TRBD1 (5 bases). Germline V gives CDR1 MNHEY, CDR2 SVGAGI. Trimming pared 4 bases from V and 7 bases from J, leaving 10 bases between. The CDR3 spans 12 residues. This chain's CDR3 is CASSFAGGGYTF. The CDR3 DNA sequence: TGTGCCAGCAGTTTCGCGGGGGGTGGCTACACCTTC.

The V call is TRBV28, the J call TRBJ1-2, with D possibly TRBD1 on 5 matching bases. Germline V gene lookup returns CDR1 MDHEN and CDR2 SYDVKM. The V and J ends lost 3 bases and 4 bases respectively, with 12 bases between them. The CDR3 is made up of 14 amino acids. The chain's CDR3 is CASSFFDRSYGYTF. The DNA for the CDR3 is TGTGCCAGCAGTTTCTTCGACAGATCCTATGGCTACACCTTC.

J is TRBJ2-7 and V is TRBV9, with 8 bases lining up with TRBD1. Germline lookup yields CDR1 SGDLS and CDR2 YYNGEE. This CDR3 is 14 amino acids long. Trimming cost V 10 bases and J 1 base; bases outside gene matches: 10. CDR3 loop: CASSGQGRSYEQYF. The CDR3 DNA is TGTGCCTCCTCCGGACAGGGAAGGTCCTACGAGCAGTACTTC.

This clone was observed once. The chain joins TRBV13 to TRBJ2-3, with 11 positions matching TRBD2. Germline-derived CDR1 and CDR2 are PRHDT and FYEKMQ (reference sequence). V shed 5 bases and J 1 base; nucleotides not matched to a gene: 11. This CDR3 region has 18 residues. This CDR3 reads CASSLTPLAGVGTDTQYF. CDR3 bases: TGTGCCAGCAGCCTTACCCCACTAGCGGGAGTGGGCACAGATACGCAGTATTTT.